The 32 T cell receptor beta chains below come from one sample, sequenced in a study of T cell responses to AZD1222 COVID-19 vaccine. TCRdb's copy holds only in-frame clones and misses some; the assay was immunoSEQ multiplex PCR. Of tens of thousands of clones listed, 80% to 95% are singletons. The source material was peripheral blood, sampled 28 days after the second AZD1222 dose. Receptor source: an adult who received the AZD1222 COVID-19 vaccine.

The chain joins TRBV10-3 to TRBJ1-1; 10 bases fit TRBD1. The V gene end was trimmed by 4 bases and the J gene end by 7 bases; junction bases not matched to a gene: 6. Germline V gene data show CDR1 as ENHRY and CDR2 as SYGVKD. The CDR3 is 14 residues long. The CDR3 DNA sequence: TGTGCCATCAGTGGAATTAGGGACAGGGGTGAAGCTTTCTTT. Protein sequence: CAISGIRDRGEAFF.

The chain employs TRBV11-2 and TRBJ1-5; possibly TRBD1 for D (5 bases). Germline CDR1 reads SGHAT; CDR2 reads FQNNGV. Trimming cost V 5 bases and J 2 bases, with 10 bases left between them. The CDR3 is 14 amino acids. The CDR3 nucleotides read TGTGCCAGCAGCCCTACAGGAGGCAATCAGCCCCAGCATTTT. It specifies CASSPTGGNQPQHF.

The V and J genes are TRBV19 and TRBJ2-7, with D possibly TRBD2 on 6 matching bases. CDR1 LNHDA and CDR2 SQIVND come from the germline V gene (reference sequence). Trimming cost V 3 bases and J 0 bases, with 9 bases left between them. The CDR3 totals 14 residues. The CDR3 coding sequence is TGTGCCAGTAGTATTGGGGGGACCTCCTACGAGCAGTACTTC. Residues: CASSIGGTSYEQYF. The full variable domain, its missing parts supplied by reference TRBV19 and TRBJ2-7, is DGGITQSPKYLFRKEGQNVTLSCEQNLNHDAMYWYRQDPGQGLRLIYYSQIVNDFQKGDIAEGYSVSREKKESFPLTVTSAQKNPTAFYLCASSIGGTSYEQYFGPGTRLTVT.

This rearrangement joins TRBV18 to TRBJ1-4; no reliable D call. The ends were cut back, 4 bases at V and 4 bases at J, with 10 bases in the middle. CDR1 and CDR2 (germline): KGHSH, LQKENI. The CDR3 runs to 14 residues. The CDR3 loop is CASSLGLNNEKLFF. DNA for the CDR3: TGTGCCAGCTCACTTGGCCTGAATAATGAAAAACTGTTTTTT.

The V and J genes are TRBV18 and TRBJ1-2; D is unclear. This CDR3 has 15 residues. V was shortened by 0 bases and J by 0 bases, with 8 bases between the two germline ends. From germline, CDR1 is KGHSH and CDR2 LQKENI. CDR3 protein: CASSPPSKTNYGYTF. The CDR3 bases are TGTGCCAGCTCACCACCTTCAAAGACTAACTATGGCTACACCTTC.

The chain employs TRBV5-1 and TRBJ2-1; 8 bases align to TRBD2. Trimming removed 0 bases from V and 10 bases from J; junction bases left unmatched: 9. In germline, CDR1 is SGHRS, CDR2 YFSETQ. The CDR3 extends over 15 amino acids. DNA for the CDR3: TGCGCCAGCAGCTTGGTTGTCGGGGGGGCAGCGGAGCAGTTCTTC. Translating it yields CASSLVVGGAAEQFF.

The rearrangement links TRBV27 to TRBJ1-5; no definite D call. Germline loops: CDR1 MNHEY, CDR2 SMNVEV (reference sequence). The CDR3 is 15 residues long. V shed 1 base and J shed 0 bases, with 7 bases lying between them. CDR3 residues: CASSLYRDSNQPQHF. The DNA for the CDR3 is TGTGCCAGCAGTTTATACAGAGATAGCAATCAGCCCCAGCATTTT.

The CDR3 loop reads CAWSPDGVNTEAFF. The CDR3 bases are TGTGCCTGGAGTCCGGACGGCGTGAACACTGAAGCTTTCTTT. The chain employs TRBV30 and TRBJ1-1, with unresolved D. Germline lookup yields CDR1 GTSNPN and CDR2 SVGIG (reference sequence). V was pared by 2 bases and J by 0 bases, with 10 bases between. There are 14 residues in the CDR3.

The CDR3 sequence is CASSPTGPGATQYF. The CDR3 DNA reads as TGTGCCAGCTCACCAACGGGCCCCGGGGCGACCCAGTACTTC. V gene TRBV18 combines with J gene TRBJ2-5; D possibly matches TRBD1 or TRBD2 (5 bases each). The germline V and J ends were trimmed by 2 bases and 7 bases, with 14 bases remaining between them. Germline V gene lookup returns CDR1 KGHSH and CDR2 LQKENI. The CDR3 runs 14 residues.

The chain recombines TRBV4-1 with TRBJ1-1; a possible D gene is TRBD1 (6 bases). The V and J ends lost 1 base and 5 bases respectively, with 17 bases between them. The CDR3 has 16 residues. Per the germline V gene, CDR1 is MGHRA and CDR2 is YSYEKL. CDR3 coding DNA: TGCGCCAGCAGCCAAGCTTACAGGGTGGGGAGAACTGAAGCTTTCTTT. Protein: CASSQAYRVGRTEAFF.

This chain joins TRBV11-2 and TRBJ2-5, with D unclear. This CDR3 region has 13 residues. Looked up from germline, CDR1 is SGHAT and CDR2 is FQNNGV. The V end was cut by 2 bases, the J end by 4 bases, with 8 bases between. The DNA for the CDR3 is TGTGCCAGCAGCTTACGATCGGGAGAGACCCAGTACTTC. This codes for CASSLRSGETQYF. Full variable domain (missing parts from reference TRBV11-2 and TRBJ2-5): EAGVAQSPRYKIIEKRQSVAFWCNPISGHATLYWYQQILGQGPKLLIQFQNNGVVDDSQLPKDRFSAERLKGVDSTLKIQPAKLEDSAVYLCASSLRSGETQYFGPGTRLLVL.

This chain joins TRBV29-1 and TRBJ2-7; D is ambiguous. Between the trimmed V and J ends, which lost 0 bases and 3 bases, there was a span of 6 bases. CDR3 length: 12 amino acids. Per the germline V gene, CDR1 is SQVTM and CDR2 is ANQGSEA. The CDR3 protein is CSVEDSVYEQYF. DNA of the CDR3: TGCAGCGTTGAAGACAGCGTCTACGAGCAGTACTTC.

The rearrangement joins TRBV2 to TRBJ1-2; TRBD1 matches 7 bases. J gave up 5 bases and V 6 bases, and 6 bases lay outside the gene matches. Germline loops: CDR1 SNHLY, CDR2 FYNNEI. The CDR3 covers 13 residues. This chain's CDR3 is CASRGDSPYGYTF. The CDR3 DNA reads as TGTGCCAGCAGAGGGGACAGCCCTTATGGCTACACCTTC.

About this clone itself: One end of the junction fails to match germline, which may point to a read error. This sequence joins TRBV5-1 and TRBJ2-3; possibly TRBD1 for D (5 bases). CDR1 and CDR2 from the germline V gene are SGHRS and YFSETQ. This CDR3 is built from 14 residues. The CDR3 protein is CASSLPDSIDTQYF. The CDR3 bases are TGCGCCAGCAGCTTACCCGACAGCATAGATACGCAGTATTTT.

The chain has TRBV30 and TRBJ2-2, with TRBD1 identical over 9 bases. CDR1 and CDR2 (germline): GTSNPN, SVGIG (reference sequence). The CDR3 runs 19 residues. The V segment lost 0 bases and the J segment 4 bases; nucleotides outside the gene matches: 15. CDR3 residues: CAWSVYVPIGQGFTGELFF. CDR3 DNA: TGTGCCTGGAGTGTATACGTCCCCATCGGACAGGGGTTCACCGGGGAGCTGTTTTTT.

This clone showed up just a few times. The rearrangement joins TRBV3-1 (or the pseudogene TRBV3-2) to TRBJ1-1; D not resolved. This CDR3 has 16 amino acids. Germline V lookup: CDR1 LGHDT, CDR2 YNNKEL (reference sequence). V dropped 0 bases and J dropped 4 bases, with 15 bases sitting between them. The CDR3 bases are TGTGCCAGCAGCCAAGAAGCTCCGGGGAGAGGCACTGAAGCTTTCTTT. Translation: CASSQEAPGRGTEAFF.

The V call is TRBV7-8, the J call TRBJ1-2; 10 nucleotides align to TRBD1. CDR3 length: 17 residues. V lost 2 bases to trimming and J lost 3 bases; unmatched junction nucleotides: 9. CDR1 SGHVS and CDR2 FQNEAQ come from the germline V gene. In DNA, the CDR3 is TGTGCCAGCAGCTTAAGGGACAGGGGACGAGCGTACTATGGCTACACCTTC. Encoded protein: CASSLRDRGRAYYGYTF.

The V and J genes are TRBV2 and TRBJ1-2; D perhaps matches TRBD1 (6 bases). From germline, CDR1 is SNHLY and CDR2 FYNNEI. The CDR3 runs to 14 residues. Trimming shortened V by 5 bases and J by 8 bases, and 18 bases separated the two germline ends. CDR3 coding DNA: TGTGCCAGCAGTCTTCTACAGGGTGAGGTCGGCTACACCTTC. Translated: CASSLLQGEVGYTF.

The J gene is TRBJ1-1, the V gene TRBV5-4, with D perhaps TRBD1 (5 bases). This CDR3 spans 15 amino acids. Trimming took off 4 bases at V and 2 bases at J, with 15 bases between the two ends. The V gene's germline CDR1 is SGHNT and CDR2 YYREEE (reference sequence). In DNA, the CDR3 is TGTGCCAGCAGCCGGGGGGAACGGTCAAACACTGAAGCTTTCTTT. Amino acids: CASSRGERSNTEAFF.

In this sample, this clone turned up a few times. The chain is built from TRBV5-1 and TRBJ1-1; 8 bases fit TRBD1. The CDR3 is made up of 14 amino acids. The trim removed 4 bases at V and 7 bases at J, leaving 9 bases unmatched. Germline CDR1 and CDR2: SGHRS and YFSETQ. The CDR3 is CASSALPTGVEAFF. DNA for the CDR3: TGCGCCAGCAGCGCACTCCCGACAGGGGTTGAAGCTTTCTTT. The whole variable domain, filled in from reference TRBV5-1 and TRBJ1-1, reads KAGVTQTPRYLIKTRGQQVTLSCSPISGHRSVSWYQQTPGQGLQFLFEYFSETQRNKGNFPGRFSGRQFSNSRSEMNVSTLELGDSALYLCASSALPTGVEAFFGQGTRLTVV.

This rearrangement joins TRBV11-2 to TRBJ2-7; 8 nucleotides align to TRBD1. The trim removed 5 bases at V and 1 base at J, leaving 7 bases unmatched. The length of the CDR3 is 15 residues. Germline lookup yields CDR1 SGHAT and CDR2 FQNNGV. Here the CDR3 reads CASSQSGDRSYEQYF. CDR3 in DNA: TGTGCCAGCAGCCAAAGTGGGGACAGGTCCTACGAGCAGTACTTC.

The CDR3 DNA reads TGTGCCAGCAGTGAATTCGGCAGGGGCTATGGCTACACCTTC. It encodes CASSEFGRGYGYTF. V gene TRBV25-1 combines with J gene TRBJ1-2, with D perhaps TRBD1 (6 bases). V was trimmed by 1 base and J by 4 bases, leaving 10 bases between them. Germline lookup yields CDR1 MGHDK and CDR2 SYGVNS. This CDR3 is 14 amino acids long.

V is TRBV30 and J is TRBJ1-2, with 8 bases aligning to TRBD1. The germline CDR1 and CDR2 sequences are GTSNPN and SVGIG (reference sequence). This CDR3 is built from 12 residues. CDR3 in amino acids: CAETGVNYGYTF. The CDR3 DNA reads TGTGCTGAGACAGGGGTTAACTATGGCTACACCTTC.

The gene calls are TRBV18 and TRBJ2-2; either TRBD1 or TRBD2 may supply D (5 bases each). With 6 bases removed from V and 8 bases from J, the gap between germline ends came to 19 bases. This CDR3 has 15 residues. Looked up from germline, CDR1 is KGHSH and CDR2 is LQKENI. CDR3 sequence: CASSRGTNVPGELFF. The CDR3 DNA is TGTGCCAGCTCCCGTGGGACGAACGTTCCTGGGGAGCTGTTTTTT.

This chain connects TRBV7-6 to TRBJ2-3, with D tentatively TRBD1 (6 bases). CDR3 length: 16 amino acids. Germline CDR1 reads SGHVS; CDR2 reads FNYEAQ. The V end was cut by 5 bases, the J end by 2 bases, with 17 bases between. The CDR3, as DNA: TGTGCCAGCAGCGGCCCGGGACATCTTATCACAGATACGCAGTATTTT. Translated, it gives CASSGPGHLITDTQYF.

J is TRBJ1-3 and V is TRBV2; tentatively, D is TRBD1 (6 bases). This CDR3 comprises 15 residues. V lost 5 bases to trimming and J lost 2 bases, with 13 bases between them. Per the germline V gene, CDR1 is SNHLY and CDR2 is FYNNEI. CDR3 region: CASSPFGTTGNTIYF. The DNA of the CDR3 is TGTGCCAGCAGTCCTTTTGGGACAACTGGAAACACCATATATTTT.

This chain connects TRBV6-5 to TRBJ2-3; D perhaps matches TRBD2 (7 bases). The CDR3 runs 15 residues. V lost 6 bases and J lost 2, with 15 bases in between. Germline V gives CDR1 MNHEY, CDR2 SVGAGI. The CDR3 loop is CASRRAGAFTDTQYF. The CDR3 nucleotides read TGTGCCAGCAGGAGGGCGGGGGCCTTCACAGATACGCAGTATTTT.

Here the CDR3 reads CASSYQQGGTEAFF. CDR3 coding DNA: TGTGCCAGCAGCTATCAACAGGGGGGCACTGAAGCTTTCTTT. V usage is TRBV7-8 and J usage is TRBJ1-1, with TRBD1 matching over 8 bases. Germline CDR1 SGHVS, CDR2 FQNEAQ. V lost 4 bases and J lost 4; bases outside the gene matches: 5. This CDR3 is built from 14 residues.

This clone was counted once. The CDR3 is CASSLGGQHWEQYF. The CDR3 nucleotides read TGCGCCAGCAGTTTGGGGGGGCAACATTGGGAGCAGTACTTC. The rearrangement joins TRBV10-2 to TRBJ2-7; perhaps TRBD2 as D (7 bases). CDR3 length: 14 amino acids. The V gene's germline CDR1 is WSHSY and CDR2 SAAADI. V lost 5 bases, J lost 7 bases, and 18 bases lay in between.

The chain is built from TRBV24-1 and TRBJ1-2; tentative D call: TRBD1 (5 bases). Germline values: CDR1 KGHDR, CDR2 SFDVKD. V lost 1 base and J lost 8, with 10 bases in between. The length of the CDR3 is 13 residues. DNA for the CDR3: TGTGCCACCAGTGATTTTAGGGGCGGGGGCTACACCTTC. It is translated as CATSDFRGGGYTF.

This clone was picked up many times. The chain links TRBV5-1 to TRBJ2-5; D possibly corresponds to TRBD1 (7 bases). Germline V lookup: CDR1 SGHRS, CDR2 YFSETQ. The CDR3 totals 14 residues. The V and J ends lost 3 bases and 2 bases respectively, with 11 bases between them. CDR3 nucleotides: TGCGCCAGCAGCTCAGGGGGGCCTCAAGAGACCCAGTACTTC. Translating it yields CASSSGGPQETQYF.

V and J are TRBV5-6 and TRBJ2-6; tentative D call: TRBD1 (5 bases). Trimming cost V 4 bases and J 4 bases, with 12 bases left between them. Germline CDR1 SGHDT, CDR2 YYEEEE. This CDR3 is built from 15 residues. In DNA, the CDR3 is TGTGCCAGCAGCCCGCGGACAAGGGGGGCCAACGTCCTGACTTTC. Amino acid sequence: CASSPRTRGANVLTF.